This T cell receptor beta chain was captured in a study of T-cell reconstitution after alpha-beta-depleted transplantation in children. Trimming removed 1 base at V and 3 bases at J, with 10 bases between. Germline-derived CDR1 and CDR2 are DFQATT and SNEGSKA (reference sequence). The CDR3 is 15 amino acids. Unique molecular identifiers were incorporated into the prepared TCRbeta library. In TCRdb, the PCR reads were re-called with MiXCR into one record per CDR3 protein. Seen here are fewer than 200,000 distinct CDR3 sequences, about 6.3% observed once, and the top ten hold more than 2.5%. The table lists this clonotype with many counts.

This specimen consisted of PBMCs from the stem cell graft donor, obtained from the stem cell graft. The sequence came from a human donor who donated a stem cell graft to a child with Wiskott-Aldrich syndrome. The rearrangement uses TRBV20-1 and TRBJ1-6, with D maybe TRBD1 (6 bases). In DNA form, the CDR3 reads TGCAGTGCTAGAGGAACGGACAGCTATAATTCACCCCTCCACTTT. Translated: CSARGTDSYNSPLHF.